This TCR beta chain was recorded in a study of CD8+ T cells in alopecia areata. Study context: Treated patients were given oral tofacitinib, which was dosed at 5 to 10 mg twice daily. Patients remained on tofacitinib for 6 to 18 months and then went 6 months without it. Overall study results and limits: TCR sharing across patients was less clear than in mice, possibly HLA-related.

Specimens obtained from alopecia areata patients comprised lesional scalp punch biopsies and peripheral blood. The CDR3 runs 15 residues. V lost 0 bases and J lost 0, with 7 bases in between. cDNA reverse transcribed from extracted RNA served as the sequencing template. Produced via immunoSEQ multiplex PCR; TCRdb's table is partial and in-frame only. The sample yields 200,000 or so clones, 50% to 70% seen once. Of note for this clone: What it recognizes is unknown.

The TCR originated in a human donor with alopecia areata. The specimen comprised CD4+ T cells sorted from blood, sampled at week 0. This chain connects TRBV23-1 to TRBJ2-3; no clear D. TRBV23-1 belongs to the ORF category, with a function that is uncertain. The CDR3: CASSQSKESTDTQYF. Written as DNA, the CDR3 is TGCGCCAGCAGTCAATCGAAGGAAAGCACAGATACGCAGTATTTT.